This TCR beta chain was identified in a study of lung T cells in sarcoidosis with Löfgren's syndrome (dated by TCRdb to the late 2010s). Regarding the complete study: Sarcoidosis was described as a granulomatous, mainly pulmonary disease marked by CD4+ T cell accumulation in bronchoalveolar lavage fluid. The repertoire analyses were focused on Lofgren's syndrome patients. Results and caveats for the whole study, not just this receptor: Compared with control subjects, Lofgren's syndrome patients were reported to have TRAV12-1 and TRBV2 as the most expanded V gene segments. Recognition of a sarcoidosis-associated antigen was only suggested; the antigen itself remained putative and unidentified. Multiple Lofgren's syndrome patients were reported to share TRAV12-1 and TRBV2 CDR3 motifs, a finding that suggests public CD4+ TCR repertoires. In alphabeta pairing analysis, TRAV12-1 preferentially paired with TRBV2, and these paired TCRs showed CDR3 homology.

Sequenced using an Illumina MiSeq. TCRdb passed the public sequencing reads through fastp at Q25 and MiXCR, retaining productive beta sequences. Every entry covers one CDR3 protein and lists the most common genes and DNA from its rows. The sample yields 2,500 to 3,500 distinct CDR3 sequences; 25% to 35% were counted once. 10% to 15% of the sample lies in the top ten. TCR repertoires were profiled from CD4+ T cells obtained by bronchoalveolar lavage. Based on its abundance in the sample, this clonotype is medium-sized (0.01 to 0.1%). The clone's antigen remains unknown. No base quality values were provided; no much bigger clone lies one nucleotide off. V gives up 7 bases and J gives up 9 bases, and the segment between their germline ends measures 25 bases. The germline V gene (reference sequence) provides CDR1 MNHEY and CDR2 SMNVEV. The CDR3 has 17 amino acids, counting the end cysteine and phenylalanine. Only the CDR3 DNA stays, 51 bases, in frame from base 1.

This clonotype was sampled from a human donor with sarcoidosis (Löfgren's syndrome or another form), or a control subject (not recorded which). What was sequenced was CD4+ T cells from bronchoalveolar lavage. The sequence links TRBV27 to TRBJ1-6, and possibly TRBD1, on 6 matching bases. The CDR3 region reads CASTLTRLTGNGSPLHF. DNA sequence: TGTGCCAGCACCCTAACTAGGTTAACAGGGAACGGTTCACCCCTCCACTTT.